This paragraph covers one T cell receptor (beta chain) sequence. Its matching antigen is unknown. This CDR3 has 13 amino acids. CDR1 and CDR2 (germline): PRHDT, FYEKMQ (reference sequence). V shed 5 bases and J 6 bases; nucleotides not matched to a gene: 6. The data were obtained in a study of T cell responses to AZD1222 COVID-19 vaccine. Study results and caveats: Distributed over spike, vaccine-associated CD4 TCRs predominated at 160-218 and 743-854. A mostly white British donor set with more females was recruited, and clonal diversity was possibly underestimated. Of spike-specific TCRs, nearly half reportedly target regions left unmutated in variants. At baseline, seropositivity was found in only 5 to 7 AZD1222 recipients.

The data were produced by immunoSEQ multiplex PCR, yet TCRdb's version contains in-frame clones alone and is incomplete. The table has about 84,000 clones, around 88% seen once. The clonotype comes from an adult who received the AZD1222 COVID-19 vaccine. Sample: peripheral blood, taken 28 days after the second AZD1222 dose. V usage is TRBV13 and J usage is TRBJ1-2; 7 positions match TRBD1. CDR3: CASSLETGNGYTF. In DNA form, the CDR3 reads TGTGCCAGCAGCCTCGAGACAGGGAATGGCTACACCTTC.